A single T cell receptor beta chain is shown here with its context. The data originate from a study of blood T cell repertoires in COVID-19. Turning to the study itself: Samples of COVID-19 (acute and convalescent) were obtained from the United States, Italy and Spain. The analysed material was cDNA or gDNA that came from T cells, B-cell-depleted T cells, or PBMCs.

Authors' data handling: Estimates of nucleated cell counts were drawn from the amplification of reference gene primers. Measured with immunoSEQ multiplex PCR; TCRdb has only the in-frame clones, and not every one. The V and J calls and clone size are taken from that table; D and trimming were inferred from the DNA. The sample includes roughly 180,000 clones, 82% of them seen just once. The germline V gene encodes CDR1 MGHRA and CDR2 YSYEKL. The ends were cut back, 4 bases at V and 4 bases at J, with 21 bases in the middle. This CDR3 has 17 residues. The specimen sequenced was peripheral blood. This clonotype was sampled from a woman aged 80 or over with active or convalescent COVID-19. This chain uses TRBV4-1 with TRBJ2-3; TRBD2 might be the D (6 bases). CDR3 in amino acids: CASSRGTLQRWPDTQYF. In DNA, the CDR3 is TGCGCCAGCAGCCGCGGGACTCTTCAAAGGTGGCCAGATACGCAGTATTTT.